This T cell receptor (beta chain) was identified during a study of blood T cell repertoires in COVID-19. Background on the study: From T cells, B-cell-depleted T cells, or PBMCs came the material, which was cDNA or gDNA.

The V and J ends lost 0 bases and 0 bases respectively, with 13 bases between them. Germline values: CDR1 SGDLS, CDR2 YYNGEE. The CDR3 totals 16 residues. Data came from immunoSEQ multiplex PCR; TCRdb stores just in-frame clones and leaves some out. The profile shows fewer than 300,000 clones, roughly 90% of them singletons. Sequencing used PBMCs or T cells enriched from blood (not recorded which). This chain links TRBV9 with TRBJ2-7, with D perhaps TRBD2 (6 bases). The source of this sequence is a woman younger than 45 who had recovered from COVID-19. DNA for the CDR3: TGTGCCAGCAGCGTAGAGGGAGGAAGGAGCTCCTACGAGCAGTACTTC. This translates into CASSVEGGRSSYEQYF.